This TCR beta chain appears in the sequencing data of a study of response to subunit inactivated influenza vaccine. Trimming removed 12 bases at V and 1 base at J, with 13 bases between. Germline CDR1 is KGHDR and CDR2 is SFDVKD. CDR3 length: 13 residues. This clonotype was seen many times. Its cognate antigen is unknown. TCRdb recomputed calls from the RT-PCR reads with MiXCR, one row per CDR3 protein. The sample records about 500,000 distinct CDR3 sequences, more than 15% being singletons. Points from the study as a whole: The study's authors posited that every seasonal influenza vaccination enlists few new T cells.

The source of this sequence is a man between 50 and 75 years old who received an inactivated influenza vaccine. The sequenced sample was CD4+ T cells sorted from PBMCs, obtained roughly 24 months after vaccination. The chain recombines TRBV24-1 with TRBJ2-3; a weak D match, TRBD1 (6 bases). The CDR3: CAVQGFGTDTQYF. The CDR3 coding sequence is TGTGCCGTACAGGGTTTCGGCACAGATACGCAGTATTTT.